These T cell receptor beta chains were read from a single sample in a study of regulatory T cells in long-lasting Graves disease. TCRdb reanalysed the multiplex PCR reads using MiXCR and keeps one entry per CDR3 protein. Here the sample spans a few hundred thousand distinct CDR3 sequences, 15% to 20% being singletons. The specimen was peripheral blood mononuclear cells (PBMCs), collected at new diagnosis, from a patient treated with antithyroid drugs. All receptors come from a female donor with Graves disease. Each CDR3 is given with its conserved first and last residue. The order of the fields is V gene, D gene, clone size, J gene, CDR3 DNA, CDR3 protein. A D gene is named only where the DNA matches it firmly. Expanded clones are given a class, and other clones once, few, many or no size at all.

v_call: TRBV7-3; d_call: NA; clone_size: many; j_call: TRBJ2-5; cdr3_nt: TGTGCCAGCAGCCGGGGACCGACAGAGACCCAGTACTTC; cdr3_aa: CASSRGPTETQYF
v_call: TRBV20-1; d_call: NA; clone_size: NA; j_call: TRBJ2-2; cdr3_nt: TGCAGTGCTAGAGATTTGCAGGGGGGAACCGGGGAGCTGTTTTTT; cdr3_aa: CSARDLQGGTGELFF
v_call: TRBV19; d_call: NA; clone_size: NA; j_call: TRBJ2-7; cdr3_nt: TGTGCCAGTAGTACCTCCCAGGGGTACGAGCAGTACTTC; cdr3_aa: CASSTSQGYEQYF
v_call: TRBV6-5; d_call: NA; clone_size: many; j_call: TRBJ2-5; cdr3_nt: TGTGCCAGCAGTTACGGGGTTCGGGGAGAGACCCAGTACTTC; cdr3_aa: CASSYGVRGETQYF
v_call: TRBV19; d_call: NA; clone_size: few; j_call: TRBJ2-2; cdr3_nt: TGTGCCAGTAGTACAATACGTCTAAGAGAGCTGTTTTTT; cdr3_aa: CASSTIRLRELFF
v_call: TRBV18; d_call: NA; clone_size: many; j_call: TRBJ1-4; cdr3_nt: TGTGCCAGCTCACCGTGGTCGGAGACAACTAATGAAAAACTGTTTTTT; cdr3_aa: CASSPWSETTNEKLFF
v_call: TRBV6-1; d_call: TRBD1; clone_size: many; j_call: TRBJ1-1; cdr3_nt: TGTGCCAGCAGTGAATACTGGACAGGGACGGCCACTGAAGCTTTCTTT; cdr3_aa: CASSEYWTGTATEAFF
v_call: TRBV3-1; d_call: NA; clone_size: many; j_call: TRBJ1-4; cdr3_nt: TGTGCCAGCAGCCAAGGGAACAGTCCATTTAGACTGTTTTTT; cdr3_aa: CASSQGNSPFRLFF
v_call: TRBV25-1; d_call: NA; clone_size: few; j_call: TRBJ2-1; cdr3_nt: TGTGCCAGCAGTGACCCCCGGGCCCACTCCTACAATGAGCAGTTCTTC; cdr3_aa: CASSDPRAHSYNEQFF
v_call: TRBV7-9; d_call: TRBD2; clone_size: many; j_call: TRBJ2-2; cdr3_nt: TGTGCCAGCAGCTCCGGGGTAGCGGGAGGTACCGGGGAGCTGTTTTTT; cdr3_aa: CASSSGVAGGTGELFF
v_call: TRBV20-1; d_call: TRBD2; clone_size: NA; j_call: TRBJ2-3; cdr3_nt: TGCAGTGCTAACGGGGGACTAGCGGGAGCAGATACGCAGTATTTT; cdr3_aa: CSANGGLAGADTQYF
v_call: TRBV6-7; d_call: TRBD2; clone_size: many; j_call: TRBJ2-7; cdr3_nt: TGTGCCAGCAGTTACCGCTTCTACGGGACTAGCGGGAGGACCTACGAGCAGTACTTC; cdr3_aa: CASSYRFYGTSGRTYEQYF
v_call: TRBV28; d_call: NA; clone_size: many; j_call: TRBJ1-1; cdr3_nt: TGTGCCAGCAGTTTATGGGACATGAACACTGAAGCTTTCTTT; cdr3_aa: CASSLWDMNTEAFF
v_call: TRBV11-2; d_call: NA; clone_size: many; j_call: TRBJ2-7; cdr3_nt: TGTGCCAGCAGTACTGACAACTCCTACGAGCAGTACTTC; cdr3_aa: CASSTDNSYEQYF
v_call: TRBV6-1; d_call: NA; clone_size: few; j_call: TRBJ2-7; cdr3_nt: TGTGCCAGCAGTGACAGGTTCTACGAGCAGTACTTC; cdr3_aa: CASSDRFYEQYF
v_call: TRBV6-5; d_call: TRBD1; clone_size: many; j_call: TRBJ1-2; cdr3_nt: TGTGCCAGCAGTTACGACGTTTTAGCAGGGGGAGGCTATGGCTACACCTTC; cdr3_aa: CASSYDVLAGGGYGYTF
v_call: TRBV11-2; d_call: NA; clone_size: many; j_call: TRBJ2-5; cdr3_nt: TGTGCCAGCAGCTTAGAAACGATACCACAGACCCAGTACTTC; cdr3_aa: CASSLETIPQTQYF
v_call: TRBV2; d_call: TRBD1; clone_size: NA; j_call: TRBJ1-5; cdr3_nt: TGTGCCAGCAGCCCCGGGACAGGGGGCGTTATCCAGCCCCAGCATTTT; cdr3_aa: CASSPGTGGVIQPQHF
v_call: TRBV6-2/TRBV6-3; d_call: NA; clone_size: many; j_call: TRBJ1-5; cdr3_nt: TGTGCCAGCAACGGGGTACAGGAGTGGAATCAGCCCCAGCATTTT; cdr3_aa: CASNGVQEWNQPQHF
v_call: TRBV7-9; d_call: NA; clone_size: few; j_call: TRBJ2-2; cdr3_nt: TGTGCCAGCAGCTTAGAGTCGAAGAACGGGGAGCTGTTTTTT; cdr3_aa: CASSLESKNGELFF
v_call: TRBV7-9; d_call: TRBD2; clone_size: NA; j_call: TRBJ2-7; cdr3_nt: TGTGCCAGCAGCTTAGAGCAGTCAGCGGGAGGGCCCGGGGGCGAGCAGTACTTC; cdr3_aa: CASSLEQSAGGPGGEQYF
v_call: TRBV6-5; d_call: TRBD2; clone_size: many; j_call: TRBJ2-1; cdr3_nt: TGTGCCAGCAGTTACTCCGGACTAGCGGGAGTATTGAATGAGCAGTTCTTC; cdr3_aa: CASSYSGLAGVLNEQFF
v_call: TRBV5-1; d_call: TRBD2; clone_size: many; j_call: TRBJ2-7; cdr3_nt: TGCGCCAGCAGCCCAAGACTAGCGGGAGGCTTGTACGAGCAGTACTTC; cdr3_aa: CASSPRLAGGLYEQYF
v_call: TRBV4-1; d_call: NA; clone_size: many; j_call: TRBJ2-3; cdr3_nt: TGCGCCAGCAGTCCCCTGGCGGCCTTAAGCACAGATACGCAGTATTTT; cdr3_aa: CASSPLAALSTDTQYF
v_call: TRBV7-2; d_call: TRBD2; clone_size: once; j_call: TRBJ2-3; cdr3_nt: TGTGCCAGCAGGACTAGCGACGAATGGAGCACAGATACGCAGTATTTT; cdr3_aa: CASRTSDEWSTDTQYF
v_call: TRBV11-2; d_call: TRBD2; clone_size: many; j_call: TRBJ2-3; cdr3_nt: TGTGCCAGCAGCTTTTTTCTAGCGGGAACAGATACGCAGTATTTT; cdr3_aa: CASSFFLAGTDTQYF
v_call: TRBV12-3/TRBV12-4; d_call: TRBD1; clone_size: many; j_call: TRBJ1-2; cdr3_nt: TGTGCCAGCAGTTTGGTAGGACAGGGGTTGTATGGCTACACCTTC; cdr3_aa: CASSLVGQGLYGYTF
v_call: TRBV20-1; d_call: NA; clone_size: NA; j_call: TRBJ1-1; cdr3_nt: TGCAGTGCTAGAGATCGGCGTACCGGAACAGGGCATAACACTGAAGCTTACTTT; cdr3_aa: CSARDRRTGTGHNTEAYF
v_call: TRBV12-3/TRBV12-4; d_call: TRBD1; clone_size: many; j_call: TRBJ2-7; cdr3_nt: TGTGCCAGCAGTCCTACGCCGGGACAGGGGGCCTACGAGCAGTACTTC; cdr3_aa: CASSPTPGQGAYEQYF
v_call: TRBV28; d_call: TRBD2; clone_size: NA; j_call: TRBJ2-7; cdr3_nt: TGTGCCAGCAGAGGTAGCGGGGACACCTACGAGCAGTACTTC; cdr3_aa: CASRGSGDTYEQYF
v_call: TRBV5-1; d_call: NA; clone_size: many; j_call: TRBJ2-1; cdr3_nt: TGCGCCAGCAGCTTGTTGTTAGTGGAGGATGAGCAGTTCTTC; cdr3_aa: CASSLLLVEDEQFF